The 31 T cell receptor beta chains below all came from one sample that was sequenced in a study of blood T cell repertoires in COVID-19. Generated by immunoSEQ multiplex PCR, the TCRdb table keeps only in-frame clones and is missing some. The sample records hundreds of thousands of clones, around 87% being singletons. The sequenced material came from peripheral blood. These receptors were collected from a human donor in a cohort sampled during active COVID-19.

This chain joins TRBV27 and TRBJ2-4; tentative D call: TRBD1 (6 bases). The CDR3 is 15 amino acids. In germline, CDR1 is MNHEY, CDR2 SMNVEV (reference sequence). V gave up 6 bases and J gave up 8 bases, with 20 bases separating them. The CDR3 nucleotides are TGTGCCAGCAGGAGATCACGGGACAATCGGTACATTCAGTACTTC. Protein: CASRRSRDNRYIQYF.

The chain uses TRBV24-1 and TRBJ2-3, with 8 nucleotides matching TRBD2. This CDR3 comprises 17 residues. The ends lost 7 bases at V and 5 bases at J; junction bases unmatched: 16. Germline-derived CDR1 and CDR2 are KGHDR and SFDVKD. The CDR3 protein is CATRGGAGGLGGDTQYF. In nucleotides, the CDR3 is TGTGCCACCAGGGGAGGGGCGGGAGGCCTCGGGGGAGATACGCAGTATTTT.

This chain's CDR3 is CASSRGQGGSSYEQYF. The CDR3 bases are TGTGCCAGCTCGCGGGGACAGGGCGGCAGCTCCTACGAGCAGTACTTC. The chain links TRBV18 to TRBJ2-7; 9 bases align to TRBD1. Germline trimming cut 6 bases from V and 0 bases from J; bases unmatched to any gene: 9. Germline V gene sequence: CDR1 KGHSH, CDR2 LQKENI. The CDR3 consists of 16 residues.

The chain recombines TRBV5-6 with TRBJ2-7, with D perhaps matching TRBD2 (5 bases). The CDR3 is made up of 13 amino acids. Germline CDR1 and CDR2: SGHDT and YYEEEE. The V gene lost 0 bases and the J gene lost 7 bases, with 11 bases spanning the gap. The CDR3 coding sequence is TGTGCCAGCAGCTTGGGGCAGAGGGAAGAGCAGTACTTC. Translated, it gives CASSLGQREEQYF.

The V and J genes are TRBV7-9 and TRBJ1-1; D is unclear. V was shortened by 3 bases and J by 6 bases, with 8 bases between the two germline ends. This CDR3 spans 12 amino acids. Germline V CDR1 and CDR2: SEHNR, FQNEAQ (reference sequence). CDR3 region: CASSFGDSEAFF. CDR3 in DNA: TGTGCCAGCAGCTTTGGTGACTCTGAAGCTTTCTTT.

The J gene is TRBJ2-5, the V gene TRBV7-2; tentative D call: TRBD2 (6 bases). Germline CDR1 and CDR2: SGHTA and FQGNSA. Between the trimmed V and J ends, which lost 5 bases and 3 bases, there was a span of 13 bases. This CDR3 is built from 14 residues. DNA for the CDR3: TGTGCCAGCAGCCCCTCCGGGAGCGAAGAGACCCAGTACTTC. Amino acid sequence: CASSPSGSEETQYF.

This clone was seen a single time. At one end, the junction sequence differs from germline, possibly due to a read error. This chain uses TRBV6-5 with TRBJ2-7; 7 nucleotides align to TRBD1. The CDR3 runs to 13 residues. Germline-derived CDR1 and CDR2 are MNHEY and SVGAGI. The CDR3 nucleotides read TGTGTCAGCACGAGGGGACAGCACTACGAGCAGTACTTC. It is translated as CVSTRGQHYEQYF.

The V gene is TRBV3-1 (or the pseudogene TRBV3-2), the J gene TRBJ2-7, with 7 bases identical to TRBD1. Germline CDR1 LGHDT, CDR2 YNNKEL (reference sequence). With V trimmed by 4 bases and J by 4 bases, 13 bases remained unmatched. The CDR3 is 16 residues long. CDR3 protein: CASSPDIPGQYYEQYF. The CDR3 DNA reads TGTGCCAGCAGCCCAGACATTCCGGGACAGTATTACGAGCAGTACTTC.

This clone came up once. The CDR3 DNA sequence: TGTGCCAGCAGTCGGGGGGGGTGGGAGACCCAGTACTTC. Protein: CASSRGGWETQYF. The rearrangement uses TRBV11-2 and TRBJ2-5; 8 nucleotides align to TRBD2. The CDR3 has 13 amino acids. Trimming took 6 bases from V and 5 from J; bases not matched to a gene: 5. The germline gives CDR1 SGHAT, CDR2 FQNNGV.

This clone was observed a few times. The CDR3 DNA reads TGTGCCAGCACCGGACAGGGTGCGGCTGCTTTCTTT. Translated: CASTGQGAAAFF. The chain carries TRBV12-3 or TRBV12-4 and TRBJ1-1; 8 bases line up with TRBD1. V was pared by 7 bases and J by 11 bases, with 9 bases of the junction left unmatched. The CDR3 covers 12 residues.

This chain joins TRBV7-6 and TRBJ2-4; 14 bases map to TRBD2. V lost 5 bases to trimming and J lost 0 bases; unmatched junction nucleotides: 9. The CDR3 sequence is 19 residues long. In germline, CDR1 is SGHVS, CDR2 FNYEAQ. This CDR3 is CASSPGLAGAGKAKNIQYF. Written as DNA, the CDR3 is TGTGCCAGCAGCCCGGGACTAGCGGGAGCGGGGAAAGCCAAAAACATTCAGTACTTC. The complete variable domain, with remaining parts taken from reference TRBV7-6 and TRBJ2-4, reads GAGVSQSPRYKVTKRGQDVALRCDPISGHVSLYWYRQALGQGPEFLTYFNYEAQQDKSGLPNDRFSAERPEGSISTLTIQRTEQRDSAMYRCASSPGLAGAGKAKNIQYFGAGTRLSVL.

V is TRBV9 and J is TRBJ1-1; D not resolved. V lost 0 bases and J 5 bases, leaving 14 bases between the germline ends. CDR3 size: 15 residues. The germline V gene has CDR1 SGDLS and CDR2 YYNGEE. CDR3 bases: TGTGCCAGCAGCGTAGGAACTCACCGCGGGACTGAAGCTTTCTTT. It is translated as CASSVGTHRGTEAFF.

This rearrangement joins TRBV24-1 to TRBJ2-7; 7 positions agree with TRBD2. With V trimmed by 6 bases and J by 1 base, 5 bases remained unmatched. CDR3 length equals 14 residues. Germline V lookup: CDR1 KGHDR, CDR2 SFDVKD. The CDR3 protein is CATSHRGESYEQYF. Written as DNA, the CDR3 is TGTGCCACCAGTCATCGGGGGGAATCCTACGAGCAGTACTTC.

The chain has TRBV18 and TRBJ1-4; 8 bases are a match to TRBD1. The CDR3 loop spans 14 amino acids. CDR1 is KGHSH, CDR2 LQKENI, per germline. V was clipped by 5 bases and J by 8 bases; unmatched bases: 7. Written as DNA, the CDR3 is TGTGCCAGCTCAGAGGGGACAGGAAGCGAAAAACTGTTTTTT. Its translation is CASSEGTGSEKLFF.

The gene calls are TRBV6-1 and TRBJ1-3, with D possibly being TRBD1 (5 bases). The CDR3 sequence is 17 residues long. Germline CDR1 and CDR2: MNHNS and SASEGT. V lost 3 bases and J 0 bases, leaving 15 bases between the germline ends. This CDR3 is CASSEAWADSSGNTIYF. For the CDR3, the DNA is TGTGCCAGCAGTGAGGCTTGGGCAGACAGCTCTGGAAACACCATATATTTT.

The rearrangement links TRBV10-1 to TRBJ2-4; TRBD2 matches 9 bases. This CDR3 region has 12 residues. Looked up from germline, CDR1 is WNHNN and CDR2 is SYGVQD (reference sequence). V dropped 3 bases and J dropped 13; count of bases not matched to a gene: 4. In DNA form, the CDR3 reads TGCGCCAGCAGTGAAGCGGGGGGCTTCCAGTACTTC. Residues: CASSEAGGFQYF.

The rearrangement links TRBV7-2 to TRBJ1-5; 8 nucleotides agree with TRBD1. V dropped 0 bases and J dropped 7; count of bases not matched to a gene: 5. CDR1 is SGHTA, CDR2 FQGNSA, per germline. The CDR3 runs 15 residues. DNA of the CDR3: TGTGCCAGCAGCTTAGCGGGGACAGGAAGACAGCCCCAGCATTTT. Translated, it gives CASSLAGTGRQPQHF.

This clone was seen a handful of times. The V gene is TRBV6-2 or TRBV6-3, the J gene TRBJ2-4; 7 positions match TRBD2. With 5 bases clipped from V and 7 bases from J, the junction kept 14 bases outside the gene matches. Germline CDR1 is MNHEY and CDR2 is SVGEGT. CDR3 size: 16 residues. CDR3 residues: CASSQSGAGLVNIQYF. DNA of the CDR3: TGTGCCAGCAGTCAGTCGGGTGCCGGACTAGTGAACATTCAGTACTTC.

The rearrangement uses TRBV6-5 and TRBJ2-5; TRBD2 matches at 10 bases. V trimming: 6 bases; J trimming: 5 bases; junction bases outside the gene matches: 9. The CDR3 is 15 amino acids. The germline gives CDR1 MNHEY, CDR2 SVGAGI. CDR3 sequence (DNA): TGTGCCAGCAGCCTATTAGCGGGAGGTACGGAGACCCAGTACTTC. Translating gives CASSLLAGGTETQYF.

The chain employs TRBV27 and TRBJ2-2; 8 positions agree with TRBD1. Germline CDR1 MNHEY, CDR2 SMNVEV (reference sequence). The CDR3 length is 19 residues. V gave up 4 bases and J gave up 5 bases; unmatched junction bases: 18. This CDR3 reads CASSSSPLPGGRGTGELFF. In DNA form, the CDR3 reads TGTGCCAGCAGTTCCAGTCCCCTTCCAGGGGGCAGAGGGACCGGGGAGCTGTTTTTT.

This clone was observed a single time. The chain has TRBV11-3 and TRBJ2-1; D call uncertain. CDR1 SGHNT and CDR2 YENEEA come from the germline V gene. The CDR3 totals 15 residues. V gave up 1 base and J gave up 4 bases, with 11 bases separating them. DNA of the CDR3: TGTGCCAGCAGCTTAGGTCCCCAGGATTACAATGAGCAGTTCTTC. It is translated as CASSLGPQDYNEQFF. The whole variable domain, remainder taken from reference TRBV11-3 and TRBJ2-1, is EAGVVQSPRYKIIEKKQPVAFWCNPISGHNTLYWYLQNLGQGPELLIRYENEEAVDDSQLPKDRFSAERLKGVDSTLKIQPAELGDSAVYLCASSLGPQDYNEQFFGPGTRLTVL.

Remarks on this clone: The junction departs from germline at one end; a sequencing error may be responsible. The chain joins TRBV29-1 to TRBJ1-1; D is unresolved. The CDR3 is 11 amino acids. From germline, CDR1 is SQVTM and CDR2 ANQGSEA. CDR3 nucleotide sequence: TGCAGCGTTGAAGGAGAGTCTGAGGCTTTCTTT. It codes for CSVEGESEAFF.

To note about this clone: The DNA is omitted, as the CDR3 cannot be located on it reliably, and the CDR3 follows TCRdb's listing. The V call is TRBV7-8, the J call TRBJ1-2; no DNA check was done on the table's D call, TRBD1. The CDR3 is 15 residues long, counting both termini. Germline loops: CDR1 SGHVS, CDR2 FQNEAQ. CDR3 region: CASSFGPGTNYGYTF.

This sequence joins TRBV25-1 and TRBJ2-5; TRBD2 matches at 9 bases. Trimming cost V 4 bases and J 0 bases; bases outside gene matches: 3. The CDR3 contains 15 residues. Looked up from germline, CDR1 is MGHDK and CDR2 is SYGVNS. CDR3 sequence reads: CASSGIAGDQETQYF. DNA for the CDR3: TGTGCCAGCAGTGGAATAGCGGGGGACCAAGAGACCCAGTACTTC.

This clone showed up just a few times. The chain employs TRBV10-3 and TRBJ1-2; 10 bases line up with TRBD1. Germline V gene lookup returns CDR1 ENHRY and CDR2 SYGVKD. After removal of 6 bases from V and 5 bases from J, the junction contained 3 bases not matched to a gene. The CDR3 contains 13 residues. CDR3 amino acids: CAIRGQGKYGYTF. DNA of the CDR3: TGTGCCATCAGGGGACAGGGGAAATATGGCTACACCTTC.

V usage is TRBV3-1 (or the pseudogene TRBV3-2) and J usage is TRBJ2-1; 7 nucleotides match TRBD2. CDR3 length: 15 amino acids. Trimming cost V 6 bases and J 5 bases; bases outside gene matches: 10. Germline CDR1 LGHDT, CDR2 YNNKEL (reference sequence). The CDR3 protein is CASSLFGTTDNEQFF. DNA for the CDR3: TGTGCCAGCAGTCTATTTGGGACTACCGACAATGAGCAGTTCTTC.

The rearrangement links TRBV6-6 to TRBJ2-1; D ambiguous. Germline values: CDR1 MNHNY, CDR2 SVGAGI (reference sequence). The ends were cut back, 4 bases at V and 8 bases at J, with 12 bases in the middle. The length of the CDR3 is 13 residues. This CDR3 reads CASSSLSRDEQFF. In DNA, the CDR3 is TGTGCCAGCAGTTCCCTATCTAGAGATGAGCAGTTCTTC.

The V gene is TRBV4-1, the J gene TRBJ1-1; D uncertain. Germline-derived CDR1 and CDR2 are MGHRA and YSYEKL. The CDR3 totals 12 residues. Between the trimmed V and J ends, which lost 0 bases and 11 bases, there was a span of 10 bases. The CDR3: CASSQEVGRAFF. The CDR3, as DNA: TGCGCCAGCAGCCAAGAGGTAGGGAGGGCTTTCTTT.

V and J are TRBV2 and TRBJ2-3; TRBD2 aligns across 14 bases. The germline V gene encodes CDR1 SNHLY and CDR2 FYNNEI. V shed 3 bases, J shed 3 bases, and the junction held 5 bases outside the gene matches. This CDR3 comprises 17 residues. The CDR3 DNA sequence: TGTGCCAGCAGTGAGGGGACTAGCGGGAGTGGAACAGATACGCAGTATTTT. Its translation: CASSEGTSGSGTDTQYF.

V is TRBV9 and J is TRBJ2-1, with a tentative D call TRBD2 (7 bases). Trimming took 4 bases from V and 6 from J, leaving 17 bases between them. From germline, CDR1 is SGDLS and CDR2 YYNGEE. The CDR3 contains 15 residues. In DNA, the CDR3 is TGTGCCAGCAGCCCGGAGGGGGGGTCGCTCAATGAGCAGTTCTTC. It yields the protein CASSPEGGSLNEQFF.

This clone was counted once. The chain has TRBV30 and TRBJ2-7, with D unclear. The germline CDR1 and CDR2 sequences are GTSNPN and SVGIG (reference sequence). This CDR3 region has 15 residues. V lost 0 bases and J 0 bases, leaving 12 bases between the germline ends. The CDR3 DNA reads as TGTGCCTGGAGTGTAGATGACCGAGGCTCCTACGAGCAGTACTTC. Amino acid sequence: CAWSVDDRGSYEQYF.